The entry that follows covers one TCR beta chain sequence. This entry belongs to a study of technical replicates of blood from a handful of donors. Only in-frame clones appear in the TCRdb table, and some are missing; sequencing was by immunoSEQ multiplex PCR. The sample lists some 67,000 clones, 98% occurring once. The CDR3 consists of 13 residues. V dropped 6 bases and J dropped 6; count of bases not matched to a gene: 2. In germline, CDR1 is LNHDA, CDR2 SQIVND (reference sequence). The origin of this receptor is a human donor in good health. The chain has TRBV19 and TRBJ1-5, with TRBD1 matching over 10 bases. The specimen was T cells isolated from PBMCs. CDR3 in amino acids: CASRDRGVQPQHF. The CDR3 nucleotides are TGTGCCAGTAGGGACAGGGGGGTTCAGCCCCAGCATTTT.